Listed here are 15 T cell receptor beta chains from one sample, sequenced in a study of CD8+CD57+ T cells in acquired aplastic anemia. In patients chosen for sequencing, flow cytometry had shown CD8+CD57+ cell expansion. Profiles of TCR beta VDJ and CDR3 were generated from a genomic DNA template. Via MiXCR, TCRdb re-called the reads, giving one row per CDR3 protein. The top ten clones hold 58% of a sample with 200,000 to 250,000 distinct CDR3 sequences, approximately 65% of them seen once. Sequences were obtained from sorted CD4+, CD8+, or CD8+CD57+ T cells (not recorded which) from PBMCs. The source is a human donor with aplastic anemia.

V is TRBV7-9 and J is TRBJ1-6; 9 bases map to TRBD1. Germline values: CDR1 SEHNR, CDR2 FQNEAQ (reference sequence). CDR3 size: 15 residues. J was trimmed by 8 bases and V by 6 bases; bases with no gene match: 8. The CDR3 bases are TGTGCCAGCAGGGTCTCCGGACAGGGGTATTCACCCCTCCACTTT. This translates into CASRVSGQGYSPLHF.

This clonotype was counted once. This chain links TRBV2 with TRBJ2-2; D not certain. Germline V gene lookup returns CDR1 SNHLY and CDR2 FYNNEI. The CDR3 spans 14 residues. V was cut by 10 bases and J by 2 bases, with 14 bases left in between. DNA of the CDR3: TGTGCCACCGCCGCGATGGGAAACACCGGGGAGCTGTTTTTT. This gives the protein CATAAMGNTGELFF.

The chain recombines TRBV25-1 with TRBJ1-2; D is unclear. This CDR3 contains 16 residues. V shed 4 bases and J shed 6 bases, with 21 bases lying between them. The germline CDR1 and CDR2 sequences are MGHDK and SYGVNS. CDR3 coding DNA: TGTGCCAGCAGTGGTCGGGTGGGGAGGGAAAGCCATGGCTACACCTTC. It is translated as CASSGRVGRESHGYTF.

This clonotype showed up many times. In DNA, the CDR3 is TGCGCCAGCAGCCCTACGAGGGCCACTGCTGAAGCTTTCTTT. Its translation: CASSPTRATAEAFF. The chain carries TRBV5-1 and TRBJ1-1; no definite D call. V lost 4 bases to trimming and J lost 6 bases, with 16 bases between them. The CDR3 totals 14 residues. Germline CDR1 and CDR2: SGHRS and YFSETQ. Full variable domain (missing parts from reference TRBV5-1 and TRBJ1-1): KAGVTQTPRYLIKTRGQQVTLSCSPISGHRSVSWYQQTPGQGLQFLFEYFSETQRNKGNFPGRFSGRQFSNSRSEMNVSTLELGDSALYLCASSPTRATAEAFFGQGTRLTVV.

Worth noting for this clonotype: A much larger clone is a single base away; this may be a read error. The chain joins TRBV5-6 to TRBJ1-6; D is undetermined. V was trimmed by 0 bases and J by 2 bases, leaving 12 bases between them. The CDR3 has 17 residues. Germline CDR1 reads SGHDT; CDR2 reads YYEEEE. CDR3 DNA sequence: TGTGCCAGCAGCTTGGAGGGCCGGAGCCCCTATAATTCACCCCTCCACTTT. Its translation: CASSLEGRSPYNSPLHF.

This rearrangement joins TRBV20-1 to TRBJ1-3; D might be TRBD1 (5 bases). Germline V lookup: CDR1 DFQATT, CDR2 SNEGSKA (reference sequence). The CDR3 totals 15 residues. V dropped 6 bases and J dropped 0 bases, with 15 bases sitting between them. The CDR3: CSATRQGYSGNTIYF. The CDR3 DNA follows: TGCAGTGCAACAAGGCAGGGTTACTCTGGAAACACCATATATTTT.

CDR3 amino acids: CSARDQGYSNQPQHF. CDR3 nucleotide sequence: TGCAGTGCTAGAGATCAAGGGTATAGCAATCAGCCCCAGCATTTT. This chain joins TRBV20-1 and TRBJ1-5; the D is unclear. The germline CDR1 and CDR2 sequences are DFQATT and SNEGSKA (reference sequence). This CDR3 has 15 residues. The ends were cut back, 0 bases at V and 0 bases at J, with 9 bases in the middle.

The V and J genes are TRBV7-9 and TRBJ2-7, with D perhaps TRBD1 (6 bases). V dropped 5 bases and J dropped 6 bases, with 14 bases sitting between them. This CDR3 contains 13 residues. Looked up from germline, CDR1 is SEHNR and CDR2 is FQNEAQ (reference sequence). The CDR3 DNA sequence: TGTGCCAGCAGCCACAAATACAGGGTCGAGCAGTACTTC. Amino acid sequence: CASSHKYRVEQYF.

This rearrangement joins TRBV9 to TRBJ2-7; tentatively, D is TRBD2 (6 bases). Trimming left V 4 bases short and J 6 bases short, with 14 bases between. Germline V gene lookup returns CDR1 SGDLS and CDR2 YYNGEE. This CDR3 is built from 13 residues. CDR3 protein: CASSPHVGGEQYF. The CDR3 bases are TGTGCCAGCAGCCCCCACGTGGGAGGCGAGCAGTACTTC.

This rearrangement joins TRBV20-1 to TRBJ2-5, with a weak D call TRBD2 (5 bases). The V and J ends lost 2 bases and 5 bases respectively, with 12 bases between them. The CDR3 loop spans 13 amino acids. Germline V gives CDR1 DFQATT, CDR2 SNEGSKA (reference sequence). In nucleotides, the CDR3 is TGCAGTGCTAGAAGCCCTACGGGGGAGACCCAGTACTTC. The encoded protein is CSARSPTGETQYF.

In its sample, this clonotype was seen a few times. The chain carries TRBV19 and TRBJ2-7; perhaps TRBD1 as D (5 bases). Germline lookup yields CDR1 LNHDA and CDR2 SQIVND (reference sequence). V dropped 8 bases and J dropped 2 bases, with 19 bases sitting between them. The length of the CDR3 is 15 residues. CDR3 amino acids: CASAEVGQAAYEQYF. CDR3 nucleotides: TGTGCCAGTGCGGAAGTGGGGCAGGCCGCCTACGAGCAGTACTTC.

The chain has TRBV29-1 and TRBJ1-1; tentative D call: TRBD1 (5 bases). V was trimmed by 4 bases and J by 0 bases, leaving 9 bases between them. The CDR3 has 13 amino acids. Germline V gives CDR1 SQVTM, CDR2 ANQGSEA. The CDR3 spells CSVVDSMNTEAFF. The CDR3 nucleotides are TGCAGCGTTGTCGACAGTATGAACACTGAAGCTTTCTTT.

The sample holds a few counts of this clonotype. The genes are TRBV6-1 and TRBJ1-5; maybe TRBD1 (5 bases). CDR3 length equals 12 residues. V was trimmed by 9 bases and J by 6 bases, leaving 12 bases between them. Per germline, CDR1 MNHNS and CDR2 SASEGT. CDR3 nucleotides: TGTGCCAGTCGGGGGGGTTTTCAGCCCCAGCATTTT. Its protein is CASRGGFQPQHF.

This clonotype appeared a single time. This may arise from a read error, as a much more abundant clone is one base away. V gene TRBV6-1 combines with J gene TRBJ2-3; D perhaps matches TRBD1 (6 bases). Trimming cost V 3 bases and J 8 bases, with 18 bases left between them. Per the germline V gene, CDR1 is MNHNS and CDR2 is SASEGT. The CDR3 is made up of 15 amino acids. The DNA for the CDR3 is TGTGCCAGCAGTGAGGGAAGGACAGTTTCAGGTACGCAGTATTTT. It translates to CASSEGRTVSGTQYF.

This clonotype has a handful of counts. The V and J genes are TRBV7-2 and TRBJ2-1; D is undetermined. The germline V gene has CDR1 SGHTA and CDR2 FQGNSA. The CDR3 covers 15 residues. V lost 5 bases, J lost 0 bases, and 11 bases lay in between. CDR3 loop: CASSTTASSYNEQFF. The CDR3 DNA is TGTGCCAGCAGCACGACGGCAAGCTCCTACAATGAGCAGTTCTTC.